One sample yielded the 5 T cell receptor beta chains listed below, sequenced in a study of CD8+ T cells in alopecia areata. Treatment defined: oral pan-JAK inhibitor, 5-10 mg twice daily. Reverse transcribed after extraction, RNA yielded cDNA as the sequencing template. TCRdb keeps only in-frame clones here, not all; method: immunoSEQ multiplex PCR. The table shows about 110,000 clones, with 50% to 75% occurring only once. Source: CD8+ T cells sorted from blood, taken at week 24, from a patient treated with tofacitinib. All receptors derive from a human donor with alopecia areata.

This clone was found a few times. This chain joins TRBV4-1 and TRBJ1-2; maybe TRBD1 (6 bases). Per germline, CDR1 MGHRA and CDR2 YSYEKL. The CDR3 is 15 amino acids. The V end lost 4 bases, the J end lost 7 bases, and 19 bases lay between the germline ends. The CDR3 spells CASSPRAGDFGGYTF. The CDR3 region has the DNA TGCGCCAGCAGCCCCAGGGCAGGGGATTTTGGTGGCTACACCTTC.

The V and J genes are TRBV5-6 and TRBJ1-5; no reliable D call. There are 12 residues in the CDR3. With 4 bases removed from V and 9 bases from J, the gap between germline ends came to 11 bases. Germline CDR1 is SGHDT and CDR2 is YYEEEE. The CDR3 loop reads CASSLGDAPQHF. The CDR3 DNA reads TGTGCCAGCAGCCTCGGGGATGCGCCCCAGCATTTT. The variable domain in full, completed from reference TRBV5-6 and TRBJ1-5, reads DAGVTQSPTHLIKTRGQQVTLRCSPKSGHDTVSWYQQALGQGPQFIFQYYEEEERQRGNFPDRFSGHQFPNYSSELNVNALLLGDSALYLCASSLGDAPQHFGDGTRLSIL.

This chain joins TRBV7-9 and TRBJ1-1; D not resolved. From germline, CDR1 is SEHNR and CDR2 FQNEAQ (reference sequence). Trimming shortened V by 2 bases and J by 5 bases, and 12 bases separated the two germline ends. The length of the CDR3 is 14 residues. This CDR3 is CASSLLEGDTEAFF. CDR3 sequence (DNA): TGTGCCAGCAGCTTACTGGAGGGAGATACTGAAGCTTTCTTT.

This clone was observed a few times. The rearrangement links TRBV15 to TRBJ1-2; D not resolved. The V end was cut by 6 bases, the J end by 2 bases, with 16 bases between. The CDR3 runs 15 residues. The germline V gene has CDR1 LNHNV and CDR2 YYDKDF (reference sequence). The CDR3 DNA follows: TGTGCCACCAGACAGCCAGGCAACCCAAACTATGGCTACACCTTC. As protein: CATRQPGNPNYGYTF.

J is TRBJ2-7 and V is TRBV6-5; D is undetermined. Germline values: CDR1 MNHEY, CDR2 SVGAGI. Trimming removed 0 bases from V and 3 bases from J, with 9 bases in between. CDR3 length equals 14 residues. This CDR3 reads CASSYSRSVYEQYF. CDR3 nucleotides: TGTGCCAGCAGTTACTCGAGGAGTGTCTACGAGCAGTACTTC.